This TCR beta chain stems from a study of human T cells and chemical hapten exposure. The library tagged individual cDNA molecules with unique molecular identifiers. Using its own MiXCR run on the RACE reads, TCRdb lists one record per CDR3 protein. The data contain about 340,000 distinct CDR3 sequences, around 6.9% of them singletons. Ten or more counts support this clonotype. V lost 8 bases to trimming and J lost 4 bases, with 18 bases between them. This CDR3 contains 16 residues. Germline CDR1 and CDR2: ENHRY and SYGVKD. Noted time point: patch test 1, 2 weeks after DPC sensitization. Treatment here: therapeutic diphenylcyclopropenone sensitization with weekly scalp DPC.

The TCR was taken from a young woman with alopecia areata. Some clones in this sample may be carry-over from other donors' samples. The chain joins TRBV10-3 to TRBJ1-6, with D hard to call. This material consisted of whole blood, taken in connection with sensitization to the hapten diphenylcyclopropenone (DPC). CDR3 bases: TGTGCCATCGGTTCGGCAGGTCAGCGATATAATTCACCCCTCCACTTT. Translation: CAIGSAGQRYNSPLHF.